Given below is one T cell receptor beta chain in context. Germline-derived CDR1 and CDR2 are SGHVS and FNYEAQ. CDR3 size: 13 residues. Trimming cost V 5 bases and J 7 bases, with 12 bases left between them. This specimen comes from a study of blood T cell repertoires in COVID-19. Study background: In each case, the material was cDNA or gDNA derived from T cells, B-cell-depleted T cells, or PBMCs.

Participants reported their clinical history, and cohort assignment relied on those reports. Profiled with immunoSEQ multiplex PCR; TCRdb holds only in-frame clones, not every one. In the table there are tens of thousands of clones, more than 75% of which are singletons. The sequence was obtained from a woman in her 50s with acute COVID-19. The gene calls are TRBV7-6 and TRBJ1-5, with a possible D match to TRBD1 (5 bases). The sample was PBMCs or T cells enriched from blood (not recorded which). DNA of the CDR3: TGTGCCAGCAGCCAAAACCAGGGCCAGCCCCAGCATTTT. Protein: CASSQNQGQPQHF.